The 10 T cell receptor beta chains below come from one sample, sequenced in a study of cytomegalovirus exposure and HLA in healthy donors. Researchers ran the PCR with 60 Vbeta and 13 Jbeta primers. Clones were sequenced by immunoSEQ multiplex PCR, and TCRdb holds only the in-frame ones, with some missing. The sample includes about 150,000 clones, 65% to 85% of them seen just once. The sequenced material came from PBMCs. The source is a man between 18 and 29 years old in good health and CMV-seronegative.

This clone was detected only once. CDR3 amino acids: CASSFDRNQPQHF. The CDR3 DNA reads as TGTGCCAGCAGTTTTGACAGAAATCAGCCCCAGCATTTT. V usage is TRBV5-4 and J usage is TRBJ1-5; the D gene is possibly TRBD1 (5 bases). This CDR3 is 13 amino acids long. Trimming took off 5 bases at V and 4 bases at J, with 10 bases between the two ends. Germline loops: CDR1 SGHNT, CDR2 YYREEE (reference sequence).

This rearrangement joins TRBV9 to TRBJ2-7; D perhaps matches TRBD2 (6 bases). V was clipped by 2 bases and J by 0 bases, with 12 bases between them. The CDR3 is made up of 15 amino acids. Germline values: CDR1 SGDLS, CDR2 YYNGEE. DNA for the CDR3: TGTGCCAGCAGCGTTCAGCGGGTCAGCTCCTACGAGCAGTACTTC. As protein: CASSVQRVSSYEQYF.

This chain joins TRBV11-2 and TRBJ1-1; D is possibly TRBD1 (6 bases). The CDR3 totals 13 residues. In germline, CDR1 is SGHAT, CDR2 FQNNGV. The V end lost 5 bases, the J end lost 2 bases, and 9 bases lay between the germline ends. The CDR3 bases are TGTGCCAGCAGCACGGACAGAAACACTGAAGCTTTCTTT. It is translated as CASSTDRNTEAFF.

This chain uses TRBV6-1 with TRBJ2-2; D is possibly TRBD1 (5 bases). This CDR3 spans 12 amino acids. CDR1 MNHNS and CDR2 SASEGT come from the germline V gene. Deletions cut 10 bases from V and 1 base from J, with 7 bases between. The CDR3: CATQGNTGELFF. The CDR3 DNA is TGTGCCACCCAGGGGAACACCGGGGAGCTGTTTTTT.

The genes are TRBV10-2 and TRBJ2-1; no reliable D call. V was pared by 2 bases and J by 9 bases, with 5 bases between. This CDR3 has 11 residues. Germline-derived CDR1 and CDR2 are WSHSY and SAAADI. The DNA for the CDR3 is TGCGCCAGCAGTGAGGGAGCTGAGCAGTTCTTC. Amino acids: CASSEGAEQFF.

The CDR3 is CASSQVDRTYEQYF. CDR3 in DNA: TGTGCCAGCAGCCAGGTTGACAGAACATACGAGCAGTACTTC. V is TRBV4-2 and J is TRBJ2-7; perhaps TRBD1 as D (5 bases). Trimming cost V 3 bases and J 4 bases, with 13 bases left between them. The germline V gene encodes CDR1 LGHNA and CDR2 YNFKEQ. The CDR3 spans 14 residues.

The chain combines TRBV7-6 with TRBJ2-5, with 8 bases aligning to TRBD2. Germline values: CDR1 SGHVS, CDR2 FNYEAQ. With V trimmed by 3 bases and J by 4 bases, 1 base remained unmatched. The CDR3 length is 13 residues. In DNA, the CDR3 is TGTGCCAGCAGCTTTGGACTAGCAGAGACCCAGTACTTC. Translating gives CASSFGLAETQYF. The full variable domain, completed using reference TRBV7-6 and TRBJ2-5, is GAGVSQSPRYKVTKRGQDVALRCDPISGHVSLYWYRQALGQGPEFLTYFNYEAQQDKSGLPNDRFSAERPEGSISTLTIQRTEQRDSAMYRCASSFGLAETQYFGPGTRLLVL.

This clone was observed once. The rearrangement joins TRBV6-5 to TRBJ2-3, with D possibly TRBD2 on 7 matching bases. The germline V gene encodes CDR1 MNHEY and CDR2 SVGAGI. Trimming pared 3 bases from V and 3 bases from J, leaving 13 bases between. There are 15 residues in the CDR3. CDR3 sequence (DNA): TGTGCCAGCAGTTATGGGGGGCGGGGGACAGATACGCAGTATTTT. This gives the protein CASSYGGRGTDTQYF.

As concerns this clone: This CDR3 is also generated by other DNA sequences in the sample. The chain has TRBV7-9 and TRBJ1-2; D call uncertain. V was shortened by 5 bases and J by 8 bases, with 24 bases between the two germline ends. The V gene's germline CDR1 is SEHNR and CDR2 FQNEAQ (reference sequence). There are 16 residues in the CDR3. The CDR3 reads CASSLGAGRVAEGYTF. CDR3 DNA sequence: TGTGCCAGCAGCCTAGGTGCGGGGAGGGTTGCGGAGGGCTACACCTTC.

For the CDR3, the DNA is TGTGCCAGCAGCCTTTCGACAGGGCTCTTTGAAGCTTTCTTT. Amino acid sequence: CASSLSTGLFEAFF. The rearrangement joins TRBV5-4 to TRBJ1-1; 7 nucleotides align to TRBD1. The germline V gene has CDR1 SGHNT and CDR2 YYREEE (reference sequence). This CDR3 is built from 14 residues. With 4 bases clipped from V and 7 bases from J, the junction kept 10 bases outside the gene matches. Filled out from reference TRBV5-4 and TRBJ1-1, the complete variable domain reads ETGVTQSPTHLIKTRGQQVTLRCSSQSGHNTVSWYQQALGQGPQFIFQYYREEENGRGNFPPRFSGLQFPNYSSELNVNALELDDSALYLCASSLSTGLFEAFFGQGTRLTVV.